The 12 T cell receptor beta chains below come from one sample, sequenced in a study of shared clonotypes between healthy human individuals. CD45RO-negative, CCR7-selected cells formed the naive CD8 fraction, which excluded terminally differentiated effector memory CD45RA+ cells. The table came from immunoSEQ multiplex PCR; TCRdb's copy has only in-frame clones and leaves some out. The sample holds 650,000 to 800,000 clones, about 91% seen once. Sequencing used naive CD8+ T cells sorted from blood. All receptors come from a man between 25 and 39 years old in good health.

The rearrangement uses TRBV27 and TRBJ2-7; D is perhaps TRBD2 (6 bases). From germline, CDR1 is MNHEY and CDR2 SMNVEV (reference sequence). The length of the CDR3 is 14 residues. Trimming cost V 6 bases and J 4 bases, with 16 bases left between them. CDR3 DNA sequence: TGTGCCAGCAGGAGGGGAGGAGAGGGGTACGAGCAGTACTTC. It translates to CASRRGGEGYEQYF.

In the case of this clone: Other DNA sequences within the sample encode an identical CDR3. DNA of the CDR3: TGTGCCAGCTCAGGGACCGGGGAGCTGTTTTTT. The encoded protein is CASSGTGELFF. The chain employs TRBV7-9 and TRBJ2-2, with D tentatively TRBD1 (5 bases). CDR3 length: 11 residues. V lost 8 bases to trimming and J lost 5 bases, with 6 bases between them. Per germline, CDR1 SEHNR and CDR2 FQNEAQ (reference sequence).

To note about this clone: An end of the junction differs from the germline gene, which may be a read error. The rearrangement joins TRBV6-1 to TRBJ2-3, with 12 bases lining up with TRBD1. The CDR3 runs to 12 residues. Germline CDR1 is MNHNS and CDR2 is SASEGT. CDR3 residues: CASATGTGGLNF. The CDR3 DNA sequence: TGTGCCAGCGCCACCGGGACAGGGGGCTTAAACTTT.

This clone has just a few counts. The J gene is TRBJ2-7, the V gene TRBV7-9, with D possibly matching TRBD1 (6 bases). Trimming took off 3 bases at V and 3 bases at J, with 15 bases between the two ends. The CDR3 is 15 amino acids. Germline V gives CDR1 SEHNR, CDR2 FQNEAQ (reference sequence). CDR3 bases: TGTGCCAGCAGCTTGACCGGGACACCCAACTACGAGCAGTACTTC. Translated: CASSLTGTPNYEQYF.

The V and J genes are TRBV19 and TRBJ1-1, with unresolved D. Germline assignment: CDR1 LNHDA and CDR2 SQIVND (reference sequence). Between the trimmed V and J ends, which lost 8 bases and 5 bases, there was a span of 12 bases. The CDR3 is made up of 12 amino acids. CDR3 nucleotides: TGTGCCAGTGGCTCGTGGCGAACTGAAGCTTTCTTT. Its translation: CASGSWRTEAFF.

The chain carries TRBV28 and TRBJ2-1; D not resolved. With 8 bases removed from V and 7 bases from J, the gap between germline ends came to 6 bases. Looked up from germline, CDR1 is MDHEN and CDR2 is SYDVKM. The CDR3 consists of 10 residues. CDR3 DNA: TGTGCCAGCCGAGTTAATGAGCAGTTCTTC. Translating it yields CASRVNEQFF.

This chain uses TRBV7-9 with TRBJ1-1; 11 bases are shared with TRBD1. This CDR3 is 15 amino acids long. The germline V gene has CDR1 SEHNR and CDR2 FQNEAQ (reference sequence). The V gene end was trimmed by 5 bases and the J gene end by 3 bases; junction bases not matched to a gene: 5. Here the CDR3 reads CASSLGQGVDTEAFF. The CDR3 nucleotides read TGTGCCAGCAGCCTGGGACAGGGGGTGGACACTGAAGCTTTCTTT.

The V call is TRBV9, the J call TRBJ1-2; D gene uncertain. Trimming cost V 6 bases and J 2 bases, with 8 bases left between them. The CDR3 is 12 amino acids. CDR1 is SGDLS and CDR2 is YYNGEE in the germline V gene. The CDR3 bases are TGTGCCAGCATAGACAAAAACTATGGCTACACCTTC. Translation: CASIDKNYGYTF.

J is TRBJ2-7 and V is TRBV5-8, with D perhaps TRBD2 (5 bases). V lost 8 bases and J lost 3, with 18 bases in between. The CDR3 runs 14 residues. The germline gives CDR1 SGHTS, CDR2 YDEGEE. CDR3 DNA sequence: TGTGCCAGTGATAGCGCAAAGAAGCTCTACGAGCAGTACTTC. This codes for CASDSAKKLYEQYF.

The chain has TRBV27 and TRBJ2-7; 12 nucleotides match TRBD2. Losses at the gene ends were 5 bases for V and 4 bases for J; bases not matched to a gene: 3. The germline CDR1 and CDR2 sequences are MNHEY and SMNVEV (reference sequence). This CDR3 is 14 amino acids long. In DNA, the CDR3 is TGTGCCAGCAGTCGACTAGCGGGAGTTTACGAGCAGTACTTC. Its protein product is CASSRLAGVYEQYF.

The chain couples TRBV7-9 to TRBJ1-2; a possible D gene is TRBD1 (6 bases). Germline lookup yields CDR1 SEHNR and CDR2 FQNEAQ (reference sequence). The V end was cut by 1 base, the J end by 6 bases, with 24 bases between. This CDR3 spans 18 amino acids. The chain's CDR3 is CASSLEDNRVPWEDGYTF. The CDR3 region has the DNA TGTGCCAGCAGCTTAGAGGATAACAGGGTGCCGTGGGAGGATGGCTACACCTTC.

Details on this clone: The same CDR3 is also encoded by other DNA sequences in this sample. This chain uses TRBV4-1 with TRBJ2-7; TRBD2 aligns across 8 bases. With V trimmed by 1 base and J by 3 bases, 2 bases remained unmatched. The CDR3 has 14 residues. Germline V gives CDR1 MGHRA, CDR2 YSYEKL. The CDR3 sequence is CASSQAGGVYEQYF. CDR3 coding DNA: TGCGCCAGCAGCCAAGCGGGAGGGGTCTACGAGCAGTACTTC.